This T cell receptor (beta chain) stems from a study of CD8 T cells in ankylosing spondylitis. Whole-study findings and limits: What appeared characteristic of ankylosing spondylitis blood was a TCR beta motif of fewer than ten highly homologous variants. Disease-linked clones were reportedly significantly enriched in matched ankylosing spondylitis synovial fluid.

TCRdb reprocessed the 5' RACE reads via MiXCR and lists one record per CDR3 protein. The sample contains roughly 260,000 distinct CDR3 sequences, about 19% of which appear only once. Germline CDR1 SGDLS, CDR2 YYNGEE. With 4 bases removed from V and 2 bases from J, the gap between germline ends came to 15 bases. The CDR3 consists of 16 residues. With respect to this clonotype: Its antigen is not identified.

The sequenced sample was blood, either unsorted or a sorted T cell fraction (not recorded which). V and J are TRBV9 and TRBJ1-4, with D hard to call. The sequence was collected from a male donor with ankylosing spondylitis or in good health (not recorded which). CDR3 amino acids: CASSTRPSTTNEKLFF. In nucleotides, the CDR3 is TGTGCCAGCAGCACCCGTCCTAGCACGACTAATGAAAAACTGTTTTTT.